The clone carrying this T cell receptor beta chain was seen only once. These data are taken from a study of technical replicates of blood from a handful of donors. Clones were read by immunoSEQ multiplex PCR, and TCRdb kept only the in-frame ones, dropping some. The profile shows around 70,000 clones, 93% of them singletons. This receptor was obtained from a human donor in good health. The specimen sequenced was T cells isolated from PBMCs.

The CDR3 here is CAWKRGQGNGYTF. In nucleotides, the CDR3 is TGTGCCTGGAAAAGAGGACAGGGTAATGGCTACACCTTC. J is TRBJ1-2 and V is TRBV30, with TRBD1 matching over 8 bases. With 4 bases clipped from V and 6 bases from J, the junction kept 7 bases outside the gene matches. Germline V CDR1 and CDR2: GTSNPN, SVGIG (reference sequence). The CDR3 contains 13 residues.